This TCR beta chain was found in a study of graft-versus-host responses after intestinal transplantation. Trimming cost V 2 bases and J 5 bases, with 4 bases left between them. Germline V gene data show CDR1 as MNHNY and CDR2 as SVGAGI (reference sequence). The CDR3 totals 11 residues. As regards this clone: What it binds is unknown.

Clones were sequenced by immunoSEQ multiplex PCR, and TCRdb holds only the in-frame ones, with some missing. The sample shows about 130,000 clones, approximately 94% of them seen only once. The rearrangement uses TRBV6-6 and TRBJ2-7; D is uncertain. The receptor was isolated from a human donor who received an intestinal transplant. The input for sequencing was unstimulated CD4+ T cells sorted from spleen or lymph node cells, taken before intestinal transplant. DNA of the CDR3: TGTGCCAGCAGTTACAGGGACGAGCAGTACTTC. Amino acids: CASSYRDEQYF.